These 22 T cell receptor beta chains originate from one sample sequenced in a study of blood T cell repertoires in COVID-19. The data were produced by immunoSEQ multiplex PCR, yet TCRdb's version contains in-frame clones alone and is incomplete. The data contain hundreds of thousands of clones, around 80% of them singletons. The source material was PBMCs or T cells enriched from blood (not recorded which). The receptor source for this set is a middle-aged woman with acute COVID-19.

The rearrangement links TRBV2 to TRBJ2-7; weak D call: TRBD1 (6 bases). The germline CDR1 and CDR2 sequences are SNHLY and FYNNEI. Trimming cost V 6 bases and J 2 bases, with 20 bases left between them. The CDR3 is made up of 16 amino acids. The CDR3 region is CASRPTGLLGTYEQYF. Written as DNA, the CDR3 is TGTGCCAGCAGGCCCACAGGGTTGTTAGGGACCTACGAGCAGTACTTC.

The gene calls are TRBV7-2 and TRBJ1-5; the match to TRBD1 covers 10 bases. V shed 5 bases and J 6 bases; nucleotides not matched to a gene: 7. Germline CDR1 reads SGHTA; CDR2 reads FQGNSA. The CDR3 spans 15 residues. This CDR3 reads CASSHDRGRGQPQHF. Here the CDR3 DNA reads TGTGCCAGCAGCCACGACAGGGGGCGGGGTCAGCCCCAGCATTTT.

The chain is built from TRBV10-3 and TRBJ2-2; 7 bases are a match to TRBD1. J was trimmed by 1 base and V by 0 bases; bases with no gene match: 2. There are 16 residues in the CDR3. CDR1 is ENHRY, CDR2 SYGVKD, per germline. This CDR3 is CAISESGGLNTGELFF. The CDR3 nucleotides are TGTGCCATCAGTGAGTCAGGGGGCCTGAACACCGGGGAGCTGTTTTTT.

The CDR3 DNA reads as TGTGCCAGCAGTCCACTTCTCAGGGACTATGGCTACACCTTC. This translates into CASSPLLRDYGYTF. This chain connects TRBV28 to TRBJ1-2, with D possibly being TRBD1 (5 bases). The CDR3 consists of 14 residues. V lost 5 bases, J lost 3 bases, and 13 bases lay in between. Germline V lookup: CDR1 MDHEN, CDR2 SYDVKM.

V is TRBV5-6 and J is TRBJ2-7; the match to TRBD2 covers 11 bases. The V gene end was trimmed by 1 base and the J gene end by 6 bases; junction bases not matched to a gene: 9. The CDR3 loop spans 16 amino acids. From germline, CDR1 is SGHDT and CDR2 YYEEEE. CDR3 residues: CASSLKVSGRGLEQYF. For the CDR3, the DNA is TGTGCCAGCAGCTTGAAGGTTAGCGGGAGGGGCCTCGAGCAGTACTTC.

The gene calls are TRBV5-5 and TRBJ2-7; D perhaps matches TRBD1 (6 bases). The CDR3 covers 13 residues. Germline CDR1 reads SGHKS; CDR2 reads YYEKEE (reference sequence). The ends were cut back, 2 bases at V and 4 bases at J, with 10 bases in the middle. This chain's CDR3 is CASSLQGGYEQYF. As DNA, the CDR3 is TGTGCCAGCAGCTTACAGGGTGGGTACGAGCAGTACTTC.

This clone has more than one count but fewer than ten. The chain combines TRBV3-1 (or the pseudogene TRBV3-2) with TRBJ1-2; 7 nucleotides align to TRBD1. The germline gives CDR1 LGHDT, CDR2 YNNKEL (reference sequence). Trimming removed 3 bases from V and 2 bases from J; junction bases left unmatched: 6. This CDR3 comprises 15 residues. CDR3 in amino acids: CASSHVQTGNYGYTF. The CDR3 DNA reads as TGTGCCAGCAGCCACGTACAGACAGGGAACTATGGCTACACCTTC.

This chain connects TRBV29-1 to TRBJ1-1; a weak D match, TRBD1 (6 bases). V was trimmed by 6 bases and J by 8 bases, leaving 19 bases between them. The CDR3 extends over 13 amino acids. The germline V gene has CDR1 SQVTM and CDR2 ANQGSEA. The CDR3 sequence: CSVDRTPGGEAFF. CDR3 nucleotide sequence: TGCAGCGTCGACAGGACCCCAGGCGGGGAAGCTTTCTTT.

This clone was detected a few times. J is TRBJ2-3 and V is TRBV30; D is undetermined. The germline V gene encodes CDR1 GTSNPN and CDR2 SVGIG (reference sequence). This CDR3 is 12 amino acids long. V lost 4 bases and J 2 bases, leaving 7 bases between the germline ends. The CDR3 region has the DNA TGTGCCTGGACAGGATTCACAGATACGCAGTATTTT. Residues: CAWTGFTDTQYF.

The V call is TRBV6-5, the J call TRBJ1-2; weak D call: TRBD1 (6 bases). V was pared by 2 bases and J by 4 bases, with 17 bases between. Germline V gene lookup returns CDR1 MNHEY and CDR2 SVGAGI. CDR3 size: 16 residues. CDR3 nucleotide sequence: TGTGCCAGCAGTTACAGCCAGGGGATGGGGATCTATGGCTACACCTTC. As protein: CASSYSQGMGIYGYTF.

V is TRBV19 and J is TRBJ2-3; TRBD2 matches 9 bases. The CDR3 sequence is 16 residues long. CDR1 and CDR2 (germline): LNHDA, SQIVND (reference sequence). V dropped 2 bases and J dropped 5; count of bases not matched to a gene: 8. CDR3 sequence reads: CASSITPGLAIDTQYF. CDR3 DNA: TGTGCCAGTAGTATAACCCCGGGACTAGCCATAGATACGCAGTATTTT. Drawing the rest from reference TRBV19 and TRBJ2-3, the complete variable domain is DGGITQSPKYLFRKEGQNVTLSCEQNLNHDAMYWYRQDPGQGLRLIYYSQIVNDFQKGDIAEGYSVSREKKESFPLTVTSAQKNPTAFYLCASSITPGLAIDTQYFGPGTRLTVL.

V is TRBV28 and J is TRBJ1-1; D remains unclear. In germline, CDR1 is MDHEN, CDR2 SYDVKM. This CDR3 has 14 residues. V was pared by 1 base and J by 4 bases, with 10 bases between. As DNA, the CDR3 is TGTGCCAGCAGTTTATCCGCGGCGGGCACTGAAGCTTTCTTT. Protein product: CASSLSAAGTEAFF.

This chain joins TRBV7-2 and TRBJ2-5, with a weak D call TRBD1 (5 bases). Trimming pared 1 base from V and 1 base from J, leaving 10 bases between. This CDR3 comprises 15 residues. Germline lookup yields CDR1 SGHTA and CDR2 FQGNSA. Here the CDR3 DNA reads TGTGCCAGCAGCTTAGTCAAGGGGCCCCAAGAGACCCAGTACTTC. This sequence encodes CASSLVKGPQETQYF.

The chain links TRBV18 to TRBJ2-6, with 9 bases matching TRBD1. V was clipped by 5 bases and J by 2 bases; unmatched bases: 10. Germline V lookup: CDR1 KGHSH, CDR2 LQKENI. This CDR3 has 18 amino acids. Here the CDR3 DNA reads TGTGCCAGCTCAACCTCGGGACAGGGAACCGCTGGGGCCAACGTCCTGACTTTC. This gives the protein CASSTSGQGTAGANVLTF.

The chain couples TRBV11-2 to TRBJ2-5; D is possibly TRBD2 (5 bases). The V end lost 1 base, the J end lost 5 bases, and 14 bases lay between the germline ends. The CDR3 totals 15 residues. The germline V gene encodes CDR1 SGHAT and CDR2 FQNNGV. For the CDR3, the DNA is TGTGCCAGCAGCTTAGCCAGAGCGGTTGGGGAGACCCAGTACTTC. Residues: CASSLARAVGETQYF. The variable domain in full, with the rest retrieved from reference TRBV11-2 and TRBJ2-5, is EAGVAQSPRYKIIEKRQSVAFWCNPISGHATLYWYQQILGQGPKLLIQFQNNGVVDDSQLPKDRFSAERLKGVDSTLKIQPAKLEDSAVYLCASSLARAVGETQYFGPGTRLLVL.

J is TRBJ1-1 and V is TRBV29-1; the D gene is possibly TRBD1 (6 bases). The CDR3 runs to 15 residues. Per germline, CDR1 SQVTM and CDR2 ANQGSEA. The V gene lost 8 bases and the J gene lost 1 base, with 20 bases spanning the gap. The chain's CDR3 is CSSGGGGRANTEAFF. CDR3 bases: TGCAGCTCCGGGGGAGGGGGAAGGGCGAACACTGAAGCTTTCTTT.

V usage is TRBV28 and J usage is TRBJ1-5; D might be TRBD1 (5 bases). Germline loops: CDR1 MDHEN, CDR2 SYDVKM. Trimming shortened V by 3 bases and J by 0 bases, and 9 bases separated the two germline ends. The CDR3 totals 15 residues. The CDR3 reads CASSLKGNSNQPQHF. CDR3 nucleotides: TGTGCCAGCAGTTTGAAGGGGAATAGCAATCAGCCCCAGCATTTT.

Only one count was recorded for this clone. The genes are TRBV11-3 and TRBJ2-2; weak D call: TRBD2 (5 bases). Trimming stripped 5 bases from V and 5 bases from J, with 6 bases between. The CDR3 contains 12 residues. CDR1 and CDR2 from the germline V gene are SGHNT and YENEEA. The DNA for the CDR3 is TGTGCCAGCAGCCCGGGGACCGGGGAGCTGTTTTTT. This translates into CASSPGTGELFF.

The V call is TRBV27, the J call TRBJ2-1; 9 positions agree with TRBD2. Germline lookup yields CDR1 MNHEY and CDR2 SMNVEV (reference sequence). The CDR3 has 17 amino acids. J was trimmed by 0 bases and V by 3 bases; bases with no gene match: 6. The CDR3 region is CASSLEAGGTSYNEQFF. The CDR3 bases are TGTGCCAGCAGTTTGGAGGCGGGAGGGACCTCCTACAATGAGCAGTTCTTC.

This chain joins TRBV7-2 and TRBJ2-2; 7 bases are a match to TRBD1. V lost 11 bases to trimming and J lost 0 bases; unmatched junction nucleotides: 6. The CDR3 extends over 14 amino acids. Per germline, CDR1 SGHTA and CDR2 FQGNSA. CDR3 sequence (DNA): TGTGCCGTCCTAGGGGGCACGAACACCGGGGAGCTGTTTTTT. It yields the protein CAVLGGTNTGELFF.

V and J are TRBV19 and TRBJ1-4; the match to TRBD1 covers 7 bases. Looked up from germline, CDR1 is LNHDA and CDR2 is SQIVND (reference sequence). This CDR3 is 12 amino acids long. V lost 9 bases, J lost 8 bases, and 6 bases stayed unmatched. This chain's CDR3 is CASRQGPEKLFF. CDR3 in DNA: TGTGCCAGCAGACAGGGTCCCGAAAAACTGTTTTTT.

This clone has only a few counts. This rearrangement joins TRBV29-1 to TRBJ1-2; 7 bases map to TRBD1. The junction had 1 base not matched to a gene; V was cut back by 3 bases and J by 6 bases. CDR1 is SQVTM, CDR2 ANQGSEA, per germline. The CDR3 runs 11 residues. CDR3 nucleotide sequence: TGCAGCGTTGAGAGGGGGCATGGCTACACCTTC. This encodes CSVERGHGYTF.